The 8 T cell receptor beta chains below come from one sample, sequenced in a study of blood T cell repertoires in COVID-19. The data were produced by immunoSEQ multiplex PCR, yet TCRdb's version contains in-frame clones alone and is incomplete. The table includes 35,000 to 40,000 clones, around 85% detected once. Sequencing used peripheral blood. Receptors were obtained from a man aged 65 to 79 with acute or convalescent COVID-19.

The V gene is TRBV10-3, the J gene TRBJ2-7, with a weak D call TRBD2 (6 bases). The CDR3 sequence is 13 residues long. Trimming took off 10 bases at V and 7 bases at J, with 20 bases between the two ends. Germline V gene lookup returns CDR1 ENHRY and CDR2 SYGVKD. The CDR3 sequence is CATRSEGVEEQYF. The CDR3 bases are TGTGCCACGCGGTCGGAGGGAGTCGAAGAGCAGTACTTC.

The chain is built from TRBV5-1 and TRBJ2-5; the match to TRBD1 covers 9 bases. Trimming took 4 bases from V and 5 from J; bases not matched to a gene: 6. CDR1 is SGHRS and CDR2 is YFSETQ in the germline V gene. This CDR3 is built from 14 residues. CDR3 coding DNA: TGCGCCAGCAGCGGTGGACAGGGGCGGGAGACCCAGTACTTC. Translating gives CASSGGQGRETQYF.

This chain uses TRBV5-4 with TRBJ2-1; the D gene is possibly TRBD2 (7 bases). V lost 3 bases and J 0 bases, leaving 13 bases between the germline ends. Germline lookup yields CDR1 SGHNT and CDR2 YYREEE (reference sequence). This CDR3 contains 16 residues. CDR3 DNA sequence: TGTGCCAGCAGCTCGGGGGGCGTTGGCTCCTACAATGAGCAGTTCTTC. Its translation is CASSSGGVGSYNEQFF.

This rearrangement joins TRBV10-3 to TRBJ2-5, with TRBD2 identical over 12 bases. Germline CDR1 and CDR2: ENHRY and SYGVKD. V lost 3 bases and J lost 3; bases outside the gene matches: 11. The CDR3 loop spans 18 amino acids. DNA for the CDR3: TGTGCCATCAGTGACGGACCGCGGGCTAGCGGGAGGGAAGAGACCCAGTACTTC. Translation gives CAISDGPRASGREETQYF.

This clone was seen just once. The V and J genes are TRBV7-2 and TRBJ1-1, with 10 bases identical to TRBD1. The CDR3 is 14 residues long. The J segment lost 11 bases and the V segment lost 1 base, leaving 7 bases of the junction unmatched. Germline CDR1 reads SGHTA; CDR2 reads FQGNSA. CDR3 in DNA: TGTGCCAGCAGCTTAGGGGGACAGGGGTCGGTGGCTTTCTTT. Its translation: CASSLGGQGSVAFF.

This clone was recorded only once. The chain carries TRBV7-2 and TRBJ2-2; D perhaps matches TRBD1 (5 bases). Germline CDR1 is SGHTA and CDR2 is FQGNSA. The CDR3 runs 15 residues. The V end was cut by 7 bases, the J end by 1 base, with 13 bases between. DNA for the CDR3: TGTGCCAGCACCCGGCGGCAGGGGAACACCGGGGAGCTGTTTTTT. Translated: CASTRRQGNTGELFF. The full variable domain, with the rest looked up from reference TRBV7-2 and TRBJ2-2, is GAGVSQSPSNKVTEKGKDVELRCDPISGHTALYWYRQSLGQGLEFLIYFQGNSAPDKSGLPSDRFSAERTGGSVSTLTIQRTQQEDSAVYLCASTRRQGNTGELFFGEGSRLTVL.

J is TRBJ2-5 and V is TRBV7-9; TRBD2 matches 8 bases. CDR1 and CDR2 (germline): SEHNR, FQNEAQ (reference sequence). The CDR3 sequence is 15 residues long. J lost 5 bases, V lost 1 base, and 6 bases had no gene match. The CDR3 sequence is CASSLEPGGRETQYF. CDR3 sequence (DNA): TGTGCCAGCAGCTTAGAACCGGGAGGGCGGGAGACCCAGTACTTC.

The V call is TRBV7-2, the J call TRBJ1-4, with 8 bases identical to TRBD1. The V gene end was trimmed by 5 bases and the J gene end by 8 bases; junction bases not matched to a gene: 13. CDR3 length: 16 amino acids. Germline CDR1 and CDR2: SGHTA and FQGNSA. DNA of the CDR3: TGTGCCAGCAGCCCAGGGAACGGGGCAGGGGGCGAAAAACTGTTTTTT. Its translation: CASSPGNGAGGEKLFF.